These T cell receptor beta chains were read from a single sample in a study of shared T cell receptors in the human thymus. Some clones are missing from TCRdb's copy, which holds only in-frame ones; the method was immunoSEQ multiplex PCR. This sample has about 380,000 clones; 95% occur once, and the top ten carry approximately 0.02%. What was sequenced was thymocytes. The receptors derive from a human donor. CDR3s include the opening cysteine and the closing phenylalanine or tryptophan. The D gene is left open where the match is weak. Clone size is given for some rows only: seen once, a few or many times, or a class if the clone is expanded.

. | TRBJ1-5 | 13 | TRBV6-4 | . | TGTGCCAGCAGTCGACCGCCCGGCCAGCCCCAGCATTTT | CASSRPPGQPQHF
. | TRBJ2-5 | 14 | TRBV14 | . | TGTGCCAGCAGCCAAGTAACAGACCAAGAGACCCAGTACTTC | CASSQVTDQETQYF
. | TRBJ1-4 | 17 | TRBV7-2 | TRBD1 | TGTGCCAGCAGCTTAGGGGACAGGGAGACTCCAAATGAAAAACTGTTTTTT | CASSLGDRETPNEKLFF
. | TRBJ2-5 | 13 | TRBV7-2 | . | TGTGCCAGCAGCTTAGAGAGGGGCCTGGCCCAGTACTTC | CASSLERGLAQYF
few | TRBJ1-2 | 16 | TRBV11-3 | . | TGTGCCAGCAGCTTAGATTCAACCCCCTGGATCGGTGGCTACACCTTC | CASSLDSTPWIGGYTF
. | TRBJ1-2 | 15 | TRBV6-4 | . | TGTGCCAGCAGTGACTTAGGTACAGAGAACTATGGCTACACCTTC | CASSDLGTENYGYTF
. | TRBJ1-1 | 15 | TRBV9 | . | TGTGCCAGCAGCCCCTCCGACAGCCTGAACACTGAAGCTTTCTTT | CASSPSDSLNTEAFF
. | TRBJ1-2 | 16 | TRBV18 | . | TGTGCCAGCTCACCGTCCCAGGGCGGAAATAACTATGGCTACACCTTC | CASSPSQGGNNYGYTF
. | TRBJ2-1 | 14 | TRBV6-4 | . | TGTGCCAGCAGTGTCATCTTAGGAAACGGTGAGCAGTTCTTC | CASSVILGNGEQFF
. | TRBJ2-7 | 18 | TRBV7-2 | TRBD2 | TGTGCCAGCAGCTTAAAAGGGAGGACTAGCGGGAGGCACTACGAGCAGTACTTC | CASSLKGRTSGRHYEQYF
. | TRBJ2-5 | 15 | TRBV5-5 | TRBD1 | TGTGCCAGCAGCTTGGTTAGACAGGGAGAAGAGACCCAGTACTTC | CASSLVRQGEETQYF
. | TRBJ1-5 | 16 | TRBV27 | . | TGTGCCAGCAGTTTACGTCAGGGACTTAGCAATCAGCCCCAGCATTTT | CASSLRQGLSNQPQHF
. | TRBJ2-3 | 15 | TRBV28 | TRBD2 | TGTGCCAGCAGTTCTCCAGCGGGAGGTGCAGATACGCAGTATTTT | CASSSPAGGADTQYF
. | TRBJ1-5 | 18 | TRBV5-8 | . | TGTGCCAGCAGCTTAGTGATCAAGGGGCAGGACATTAATCAGCCCCAGCATTTT | CASSLVIKGQDINQPQHF
. | TRBJ2-7 | 14 | TRBV25-1 | . | TGTGCCAGCAGTCTGCAGGTGAGGTCCTACGAGCAGTACTTC | CASSLQVRSYEQYF
. | TRBJ2-1 | 13 | TRBV5-1 | . | TGCGCCAGCAGCTTGGTGCGGTACAATGAGCAGTTCTTC | CASSLVRYNEQFF
. | TRBJ1-6 | 16 | TRBV28 | TRBD1 | TGTGCCAGCAGTTCCGAGACAGGGGCTTATAATTCACCCCTCCACTTT | CASSSETGAYNSPLHF
. | TRBJ2-2 | 23 | TRBV27 | TRBD2 | TGTGCCAGCAGTTTAATCCGACAACACACCGGGACTAGCGGGATCGGGAACACCGGGGAGCTGTTTTTT | CASSLIRQHTGTSGIGNTGELFF
. | TRBJ2-7 | 18 | TRBV19 | . | TGTGCCAGTAGTTTCAGGGGGCGCGGGAGCGGGGCTTCCTACGAGCAGTACTTC | CASSFRGRGSGASYEQYF
few | TRBJ2-5 | 11 | TRBV10-3 | . | TGTGCCAGCAGGGGTGGAGAGACCCAGTACTTC | CASRGGETQYF
. | TRBJ1-1 | 15 | TRBV5-1 | . | TGCGCCAGCAGCTACCTAGCTCCGGGCGCAGGGGAAGCTTTCTTT | CASSYLAPGAGEAFF
. | TRBJ2-2 | 13 | TRBV6-5 | . | TGTGCCAGCAGTCTCCACTTCACCGGGGAGCTGTTTTTT | CASSLHFTGELFF
. | TRBJ2-3 | 17 | TRBV29-1 | TRBD2 | TGCAGCGTTGTTAGGCGGGAGAAGGTGTGGAGCACAGATACGCAGTATTTT | CSVVRREKVWSTDTQYF
. | TRBJ1-4 | 16 | TRBV21-1 | . | TGTGCCAGCAGCAGGGGCGGGGAGAACGGTGGGACCAAACTGTTTTTT | CASSRGGENGGTKLFF
. | TRBJ2-3 | 15 | TRBV27 | . | TGTGCCAGCAGTCCATCTTTGGGTCACACAGATACGCAGTATTTT | CASSPSLGHTDTQYF
. | TRBJ1-3 | 15 | TRBV29-1 | TRBD1 | TGCAGCGTTGAGGAGGGACAGGAGGCCGGAAACACCATATATTTT | CSVEEGQEAGNTIYF
. | TRBJ1-2 | 12 | TRBV7-2 | . | TGTGCCAGCAGATACAGACCATATGGCTACACCTTC | CASRYRPYGYTF
. | TRBJ1-5 | 14 | TRBV4-3 | . | TGCGCCAGCAGCCACCACGGAGGGTATCAGCCCCAGCATTTT | CASSHHGGYQPQHF
. | TRBJ2-2 | 14 | TRBV5-1 | . | TGCGCCAGCAGCTTGGCCTTCGACACCGGGGAGCTGTTTTTT | CASSLAFDTGELFF
. | TRBJ2-2 | 17 | TRBV27 | TRBD1 | TGTGCCAGCAGTTTCCGCCGGGACAGGGGAGGGGCCGGGGAGCTGTTTTTT | CASSFRRDRGGAGELFF
few | TRBJ1-4 | 13 | TRBV27 | . | TGTGCCGTCAGGGGCAGGGCTAATGAAAAACTGTTTTTT | CAVRGRANEKLFF
. | TRBJ2-1 | 14 | TRBV11-2 | TRBD2 | TGTGCCAGCAGGCCTAGCGGTTTCTACAATGAGCAGTTCTTC | CASRPSGFYNEQFF
once | TRBJ2-5 | 11 | TRBV4-1 | . | TGCGCCAGCAGCCAAGGAGCGACCCAGTACTTC | CASSQGATQYF
few | TRBJ2-7 | 14 | TRBV27 | . | TGTGCCAGCAGTGGCAGGCCCTTGAAGTACGAGCAGTACTTC | CASSGRPLKYEQYF
. | TRBJ1-1 | 13 | TRBV28 | . | TGTGCCAGCACCGTAACAGGGAACACTGAAGCTTTCTTT | CASTVTGNTEAFF
. | TRBJ1-2 | 14 | TRBV2 | . | TGTGCCAGCAGTGGCCCAGGGCCCATCTATGGCTACACCTTC | CASSGPGPIYGYTF
. | TRBJ2-2 | 14 | TRBV7-2 | . | TGTGCCAGCAGCTTCCGGGATTACACCGGGGAGCTGTTTTTT | CASSFRDYTGELFF
once | TRBJ2-7 | 18 | TRBV4-1 | TRBD2 | TGCGCCAGCAGCCAAGAAGGGACTAGCGGGAGACGGGGGCTGGAGCAGTACTTC | CASSQEGTSGRRGLEQYF
. | TRBJ2-3 | 17 | TRBV28 | . | TGTGCCAGCAGTTTTAAGGGTCGGGACGGGGCCACAGATACGCAGTATTTT | CASSFKGRDGATDTQYF
. | TRBJ2-3 | 15 | TRBV27 | TRBD1 | TGTGCCAGCAGTTCACGGACAGGGGGAAGAGATACGCAGTATTTT | CASSSRTGGRDTQYF
. | TRBJ2-7 | 12 | TRBV29-1 | . | TGCAGCGTTGGGAGGAGGGTTTTGAAGCAGTACTTC | CSVGRRVLKQYF
. | TRBJ2-7 | 13 | TRBV28 | . | TGTGCCAGCAGCCATACCGAGCCCAGGGAGCAGTACTTC | CASSHTEPREQYF